The 28 T cell receptor beta chains below were found in one sample sequenced in a study of blood T cell repertoires in COVID-19. Using immunoSEQ multiplex PCR, the repertoire was profiled, and TCRdb retains in-frame clones only, with some absent. The sample consists of some 180,000 clones, around four fifths of them appearing once. Sequenced input: peripheral blood. The source of these receptors is a woman older than 75 with COVID-19, enrolled during active disease.

The rearrangement uses TRBV29-1 and TRBJ2-1; TRBD2 matches at 12 bases. The V gene's germline CDR1 is SQVTM and CDR2 ANQGSEA. V shed 2 bases, J shed 5 bases, and the junction held 4 bases outside the gene matches. The CDR3 consists of 15 residues. CDR3: CSVERLAGENNEQFF. CDR3 DNA: TGCAGCGTTGAAAGACTAGCGGGGGAAAACAATGAGCAGTTCTTC.

The genes are TRBV6-5 and TRBJ1-2; D call uncertain. Germline V gives CDR1 MNHEY, CDR2 SVGAGI. The CDR3 has 12 amino acids. V gave up 0 bases and J gave up 6 bases, with 5 bases separating them. The CDR3 reads CASSYSGHGYTF. Written as DNA, the CDR3 is TGTGCCAGCAGTTACTCTGGGCATGGCTACACCTTC.

The chain joins TRBV6-4 to TRBJ2-1; 9 bases align to TRBD1. After removal of 10 bases from V and 8 bases from J, the junction contained 9 bases not matched to a gene. Germline V gives CDR1 MRHNA, CDR2 SNTAGT. The CDR3 spans 13 residues. The CDR3 loop is CATREQGAHEQFF. The CDR3 bases are TGTGCCACACGCGAACAGGGGGCGCATGAGCAGTTCTTC.

In its sample, this clone was seen a few times. The genes are TRBV28 and TRBJ1-1; 7 bases agree with TRBD1. Germline lookup yields CDR1 MDHEN and CDR2 SYDVKM. The V segment lost 7 bases and the J segment 2 bases; nucleotides outside the gene matches: 13. This CDR3 spans 16 amino acids. The CDR3 DNA reads as TGTGCCAGCAATCGGTCAGGGGGAACTGTTAACACTGAAGCTTTCTTT. It translates to CASNRSGGTVNTEAFF.

V and J are TRBV27 and TRBJ2-7; TRBD1 might be the D (6 bases). Per the germline V gene, CDR1 is MNHEY and CDR2 is SMNVEV (reference sequence). Trimming removed 3 bases at V and 3 bases at J, with 9 bases between. This CDR3 is built from 13 residues. DNA of the CDR3: TGTGCCAGCAGTTTCACAGGGCTCTACGAGCAGTACTTC. This gives the protein CASSFTGLYEQYF.

The CDR3 here is CASTPRGRGLAGMNTGELFF. As DNA, the CDR3 is TGTGCCAGCACCCCGAGGGGGCGCGGGCTAGCGGGGATGAACACCGGGGAGCTGTTTTTT. The genes are TRBV27 and TRBJ2-2, with TRBD2 matching 9 bases. V lost 7 bases, J lost 1 base, and 19 bases stayed unmatched. Germline V gene sequence: CDR1 MNHEY, CDR2 SMNVEV (reference sequence). The CDR3 extends over 20 amino acids.

This chain uses TRBV7-6 with TRBJ2-5; a possible D gene is TRBD1 (6 bases). Trimming shortened V by 4 bases and J by 1 base, and 10 bases separated the two germline ends. CDR3 length equals 14 residues. From germline, CDR1 is SGHVS and CDR2 FNYEAQ. CDR3 amino acids: CASSSFRGQETQYF. CDR3 DNA sequence: TGTGCCAGCAGCTCCTTCAGGGGCCAAGAGACCCAGTACTTC.

The V gene is TRBV21-1, the J gene TRBJ2-7; the table's D call of TRBD2 was not tested on the DNA. TRBV21-1 is a pseudogene locus. The CDR3 spans 12 residues. CDR3 DNA: TGTGCCAGCAGCAAAGAACTCCGGGGGGAGTACTTC. Protein: CASSKELRGEYF.

V usage is TRBV21-1 and J usage is TRBJ2-3; the D segment call TRBD2 is taken from the table without a DNA check. TRBV21-1 is termed a pseudogene. There are 16 residues in the CDR3. The CDR3 coding sequence is TGTGCCAGCAGCGATCCGGGAGGGCCATGCACAGATACGCAGTATTTT. Amino acid sequence: CASSDPGGPCTDTQYF.

This clone has only one observation. The chain joins TRBV7-2 to TRBJ1-2; D ambiguous. This CDR3 is 15 amino acids long. Germline-derived CDR1 and CDR2 are SGHTA and FQGNSA. The germline V and J ends were trimmed by 2 bases and 8 bases, with 18 bases remaining between them. CDR3: CASSLMSGSEEGYTF. As DNA, the CDR3 is TGTGCCAGCAGCTTAATGTCCGGGTCCGAGGAGGGCTACACCTTC.

The chain has TRBV5-4 and TRBJ2-2, with TRBD2 matching over 7 bases. The CDR3 totals 16 residues. V lost 3 bases, J lost 3 bases, and 8 bases stayed unmatched. In germline, CDR1 is SGHNT, CDR2 YYREEE (reference sequence). The CDR3 region has the DNA TGTGCCAGCAGCTCAGCCGCGGGGGAATACACCGGGGAGCTGTTTTTT. Protein: CASSSAAGEYTGELFF. Looking up the rest from reference TRBV5-4 and TRBJ2-2 gives the full variable domain: ETGVTQSPTHLIKTRGQQVTLRCSSQSGHNTVSWYQQALGQGPQFIFQYYREEENGRGNFPPRFSGLQFPNYSSELNVNALELDDSALYLCASSSAAGEYTGELFFGEGSRLTVL.

The chain carries TRBV5-1 and TRBJ2-2; D might be TRBD1 (6 bases). The CDR3 consists of 14 residues. Trimming removed 5 bases from V and 4 bases from J, with 12 bases in between. The germline V gene has CDR1 SGHRS and CDR2 YFSETQ. The CDR3 spells CASSPGHVTGELFF. In DNA form, the CDR3 reads TGCGCCAGCAGTCCGGGACATGTCACCGGGGAGCTGTTTTTT.

The chain carries TRBV5-8 and TRBJ1-2, with D hard to call. V lost 2 bases, J lost 4 bases, and 6 bases lay in between. The CDR3 length is 12 residues. The germline gives CDR1 SGHTS, CDR2 YDEGEE. The CDR3 reads CASSFRVYGYTF. The DNA of the CDR3 is TGTGCCAGCAGCTTCCGTGTCTATGGCTACACCTTC.

The sample holds one count of this clone. The chain is built from TRBV29-1 and TRBJ1-3; D not resolved. The CDR3 has 13 amino acids. Germline CDR1 reads SQVTM; CDR2 reads ANQGSEA. Trimming removed 3 bases from V and 2 bases from J, with 8 bases in between. The CDR3 DNA is TGCAGCGTTGACGTAGCCGCTGGAAACACCATATATTTT. Protein product: CSVDVAAGNTIYF. Together with reference TRBV29-1 and TRBJ1-3, the CDR3 gives the full variable domain: SAVISQKPSRDICQRGTSLTIQCQVDSQVTMMFWYRQQPGQSLTLIATANQGSEATYESGFVIDKFPISRPNLTFSTLTVSNMSPEDSSIYLCSVDVAAGNTIYFGEGSWLTVV.

This chain connects TRBV19 to TRBJ1-2; D might be TRBD1 (5 bases). The CDR3 totals 13 residues. The V gene's germline CDR1 is LNHDA and CDR2 SQIVND (reference sequence). Trimming cost V 6 bases and J 1 base, with 9 bases left between them. CDR3 DNA: TGTGCCAGTAGAACACAGGATAACTATGGCTACACCTTC. It translates to CASRTQDNYGYTF.

The chain recombines TRBV5-1 with TRBJ1-3, with TRBD1 matching over 8 bases. Germline-derived CDR1 and CDR2 are SGHRS and YFSETQ. The CDR3 length is 16 residues. V gave up 4 bases and J gave up 3 bases; unmatched junction bases: 9. DNA for the CDR3: TGCGCCAGCAGCCAATGGGCCGGGACAGGTGGAAACACCATATATTTT. Its protein product is CASSQWAGTGGNTIYF. Drawing the rest from reference TRBV5-1 and TRBJ1-3, the complete variable domain is KAGVTQTPRYLIKTRGQQVTLSCSPISGHRSVSWYQQTPGQGLQFLFEYFSETQRNKGNFPGRFSGRQFSNSRSEMNVSTLELGDSALYLCASSQWAGTGGNTIYFGEGSWLTVV.

V is TRBV6-6 and J is TRBJ1-1, with D unclear. Germline CDR1 MNHNY, CDR2 SVGAGI (reference sequence). The germline V and J ends were trimmed by 1 base and 1 base, with 4 bases remaining between them. This CDR3 is 13 amino acids long. The CDR3 nucleotides read TGTGCCAGCAGTTACTTACAGAACACTGAAGCTTTCTTT. Translating it yields CASSYLQNTEAFF.

The chain uses TRBV7-2 and TRBJ2-1; TRBD2 matches at 12 bases. V shed 3 bases and J 4 bases; nucleotides not matched to a gene: 4. Germline values: CDR1 SGHTA, CDR2 FQGNSA. The CDR3 is made up of 16 amino acids. In nucleotides, the CDR3 is TGTGCCAGCAGCTTCCGACTAGCGGGGGCGTACAATGAGCAGTTCTTC. Its translation: CASSFRLAGAYNEQFF.

This chain links TRBV18 with TRBJ2-5; 7 bases agree with TRBD1. CDR1 and CDR2 (germline): KGHSH, LQKENI. The CDR3 runs 15 residues. The ends lost 5 bases at V and 3 bases at J; junction bases unmatched: 9. CDR3 in amino acids: CASSSPGQLEETQYF. The DNA of the CDR3 is TGTGCCAGCTCATCTCCGGGACAGCTTGAAGAGACCCAGTACTTC.

This chain joins TRBV18 and TRBJ2-7; D is possibly TRBD2 (6 bases). Between the trimmed V and J ends, which lost 2 bases and 3 bases, there was a span of 14 bases. CDR1 is KGHSH, CDR2 LQKENI, per germline. The CDR3 runs to 15 residues. The CDR3 bases are TGTGCCAGCTCACCAGGACATAGCGGCCTCTACGAGCAGTACTTC. This sequence encodes CASSPGHSGLYEQYF.

This chain joins TRBV5-6 and TRBJ1-1, with 7 bases fitting TRBD1. The CDR3 runs to 16 residues. In germline, CDR1 is SGHDT, CDR2 YYEEEE. V dropped 2 bases and J dropped 0; count of bases not matched to a gene: 7. The CDR3 coding sequence is TGTGCCAGCAGCTTCCGGGGACAGTCTGTGAACACTGAAGCTTTCTTT. It specifies CASSFRGQSVNTEAFF.

J is TRBJ2-5 and V is TRBV9; TRBD1 matches 7 bases. This CDR3 comprises 15 residues. V dropped 3 bases and J dropped 1; count of bases not matched to a gene: 6. The germline V gene has CDR1 SGDLS and CDR2 YYNGEE. The CDR3 region has the DNA TGTGCCAGCAGCGCACTACAGGGGCTCCAAGAGACCCAGTACTTC. This translates into CASSALQGLQETQYF.

Written as DNA, the CDR3 is TGTGCCACCAGTGATGCCCAAGCGGGAGGAGTTTCTCGGGCGCAGTATTTT. Its translation is CATSDAQAGGVSRAQYF. The rearrangement joins TRBV24-1 to TRBJ2-3; the match to TRBD2 covers 9 bases. Trimming removed 3 bases from V and 10 bases from J; junction bases left unmatched: 16. The CDR3 contains 17 residues. The germline gives CDR1 KGHDR, CDR2 SFDVKD.

J is TRBJ2-7 and V is TRBV7-9; 7 bases agree with TRBD1. Germline loops: CDR1 SEHNR, CDR2 FQNEAQ (reference sequence). This CDR3 is built from 16 residues. With V trimmed by 5 bases and J by 2 bases, 12 bases remained unmatched. The CDR3 DNA reads as TGTGCCAGCAGCCCGCCCCGACAGGGAAAGGCCTACGAGCAGTACTTC. Residues: CASSPPRQGKAYEQYF.

The chain employs TRBV4-1 and TRBJ1-2, with D perhaps matching TRBD1 (6 bases). Germline-derived CDR1 and CDR2 are MGHRA and YSYEKL. Trimming stripped 2 bases from V and 4 bases from J, with 8 bases between. The CDR3 is 13 residues long. CDR3: CASSQWGLYGYTF. The CDR3 bases are TGCGCCAGCAGCCAATGGGGGCTCTATGGCTACACCTTC.

The chain joins TRBV19 to TRBJ2-2, with 7 nucleotides matching TRBD1. The trim removed 5 bases at V and 8 bases at J, leaving 14 bases unmatched. Germline loops: CDR1 LNHDA, CDR2 SQIVND (reference sequence). This CDR3 has 16 amino acids. CDR3 DNA: TGTGCCAGTAGTTCACTCCGGGACAGTCCTCGGGGGGAGCTGTTTTTT. Translated: CASSSLRDSPRGELFF.

The chain carries TRBV3-1 (or the pseudogene TRBV3-2) and TRBJ2-3; TRBD1 agrees at 11 bases. With 4 bases clipped from V and 11 bases from J, the junction kept 11 bases outside the gene matches. Germline CDR1 reads LGHDT; CDR2 reads YNNKEL (reference sequence). The CDR3 contains 15 residues. The CDR3 loop is CASSLGQGAVDGQYF. CDR3 DNA: TGTGCCAGCAGCCTTGGACAGGGGGCGGTGGATGGGCAGTATTTT.

This clone was recorded once. The chain has TRBV18 and TRBJ1-6; the match to TRBD1 covers 9 bases. The CDR3 covers 15 residues. Looked up from germline, CDR1 is KGHSH and CDR2 is LQKENI. V shed 3 bases and J 10 bases; nucleotides not matched to a gene: 7. The CDR3 loop reads CASSPTRTGVSPLHF. In DNA, the CDR3 is TGTGCCAGCTCACCTACCCGGACAGGGGTCTCACCCCTCCACTTT.